This T cell receptor (beta chain) emerged from a study of blood T cell repertoires in COVID-19. Per germline, CDR1 SGDLS and CDR2 YYNGEE. Trimming cost V 3 bases and J 4 bases; bases outside gene matches: 6. This CDR3 spans 15 amino acids. Assay: immunoSEQ multiplex PCR; the TCRdb copy retains only in-frame clones and omits some. The table shows 150,000 to 200,000 clones, with 90% to 95% occurring only once. Sequencing was done on a sample of peripheral blood. This TCR was sampled from a woman aged 55-69 years with COVID-19, enrolled during active disease. The chain employs TRBV9 and TRBJ1-1, with TRBD1 matching over 10 bases. CDR3 loop: CASSARQGAGTEAFF. CDR3 DNA: TGTGCCAGCAGCGCGCGACAGGGGGCGGGCACTGAAGCTTTCTTT.